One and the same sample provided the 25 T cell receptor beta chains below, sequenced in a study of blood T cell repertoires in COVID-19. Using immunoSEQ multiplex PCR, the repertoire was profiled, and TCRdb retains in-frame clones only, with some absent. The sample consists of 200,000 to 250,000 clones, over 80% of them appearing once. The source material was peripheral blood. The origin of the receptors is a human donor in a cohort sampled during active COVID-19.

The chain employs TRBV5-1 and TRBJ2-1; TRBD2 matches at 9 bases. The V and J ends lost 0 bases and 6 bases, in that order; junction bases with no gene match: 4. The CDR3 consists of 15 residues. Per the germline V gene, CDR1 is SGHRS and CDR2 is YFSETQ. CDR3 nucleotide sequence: TGCGCCAGCAGCTTGGACGGCGGGGGGGGCAATGAGCAGTTCTTC. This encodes CASSLDGGGGNEQFF.

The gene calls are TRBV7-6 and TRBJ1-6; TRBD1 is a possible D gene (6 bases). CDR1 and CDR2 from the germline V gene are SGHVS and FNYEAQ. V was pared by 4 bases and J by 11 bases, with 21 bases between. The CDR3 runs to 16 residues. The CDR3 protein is CASSSSRTEGWAPLHF. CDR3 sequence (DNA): TGTGCCAGCAGCTCTAGCCGGACAGAAGGTTGGGCACCCCTCCACTTT. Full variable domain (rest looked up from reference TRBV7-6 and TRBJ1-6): GAGVSQSPRYKVTKRGQDVALRCDPISGHVSLYWYRQALGQGPEFLTYFNYEAQQDKSGLPNDRFSAERPEGSISTLTIQRTEQRDSAMYRCASSSSRTEGWAPLHFGNGTRLTVT.

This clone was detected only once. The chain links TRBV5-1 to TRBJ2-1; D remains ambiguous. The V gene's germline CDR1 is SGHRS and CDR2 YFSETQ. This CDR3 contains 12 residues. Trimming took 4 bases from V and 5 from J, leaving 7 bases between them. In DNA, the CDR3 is TGCGCCAGCAGCATAGGAGACAATGAGCAGTTCTTC. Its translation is CASSIGDNEQFF.

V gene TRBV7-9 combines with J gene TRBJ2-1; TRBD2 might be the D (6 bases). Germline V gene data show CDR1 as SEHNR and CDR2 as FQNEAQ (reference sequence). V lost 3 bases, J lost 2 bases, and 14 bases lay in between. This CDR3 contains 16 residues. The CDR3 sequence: CASSLGRPGAYNEQFF. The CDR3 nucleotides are TGTGCCAGCAGCTTGGGGAGGCCGGGGGCCTACAATGAGCAGTTCTTC.

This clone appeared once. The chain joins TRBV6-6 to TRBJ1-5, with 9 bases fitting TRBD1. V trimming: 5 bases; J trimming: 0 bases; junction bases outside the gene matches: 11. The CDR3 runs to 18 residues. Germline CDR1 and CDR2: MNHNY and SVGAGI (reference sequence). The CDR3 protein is CASSRATGTGSSNQPQHF. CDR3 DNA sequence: TGTGCCAGCAGTCGCGCGACGGGGACAGGGAGTAGCAATCAGCCCCAGCATTTT.

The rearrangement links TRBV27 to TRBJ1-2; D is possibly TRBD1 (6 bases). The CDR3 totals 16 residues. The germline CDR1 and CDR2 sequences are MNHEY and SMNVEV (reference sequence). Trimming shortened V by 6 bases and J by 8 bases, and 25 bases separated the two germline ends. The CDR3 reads CASRRLLRSGTTGYTF. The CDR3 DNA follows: TGTGCCAGCAGGCGATTACTGCGTTCTGGGACAACAGGCTACACCTTC.

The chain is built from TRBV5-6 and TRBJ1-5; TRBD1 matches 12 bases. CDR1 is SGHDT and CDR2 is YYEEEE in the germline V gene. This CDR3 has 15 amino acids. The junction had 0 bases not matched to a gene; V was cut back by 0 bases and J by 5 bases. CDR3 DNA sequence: TGTGCCAGCAGCTTGGGGGACAGGGGGCATCAGCCCCAGCATTTT. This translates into CASSLGDRGHQPQHF.

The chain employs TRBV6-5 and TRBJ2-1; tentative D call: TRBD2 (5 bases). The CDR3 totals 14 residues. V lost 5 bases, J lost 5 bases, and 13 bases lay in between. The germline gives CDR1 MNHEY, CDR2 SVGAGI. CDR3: CASSPFSENNEQFF. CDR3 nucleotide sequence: TGTGCCAGCAGTCCGTTTAGCGAAAACAATGAGCAGTTCTTC.

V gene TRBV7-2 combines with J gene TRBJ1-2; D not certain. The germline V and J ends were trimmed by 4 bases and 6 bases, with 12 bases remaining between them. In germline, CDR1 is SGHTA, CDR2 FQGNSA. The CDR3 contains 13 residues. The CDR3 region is CASSSYRKHGYTF. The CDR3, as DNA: TGTGCCAGCAGCTCCTATCGTAAACATGGCTACACCTTC.

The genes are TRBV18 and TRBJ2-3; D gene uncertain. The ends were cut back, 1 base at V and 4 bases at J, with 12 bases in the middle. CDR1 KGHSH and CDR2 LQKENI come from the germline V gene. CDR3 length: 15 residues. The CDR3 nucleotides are TGTGCCAGCTCACCACTGGCGGCAGAAGCAGATACGCAGTATTTT. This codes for CASSPLAAEADTQYF.

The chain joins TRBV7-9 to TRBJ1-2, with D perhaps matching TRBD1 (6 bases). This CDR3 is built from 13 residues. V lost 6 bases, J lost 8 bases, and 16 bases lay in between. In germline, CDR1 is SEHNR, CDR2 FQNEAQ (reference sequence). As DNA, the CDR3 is TGTGCCAGCAGTTTCCCAGGGGCAAGAGGCTACACCTTC. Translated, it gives CASSFPGARGYTF.

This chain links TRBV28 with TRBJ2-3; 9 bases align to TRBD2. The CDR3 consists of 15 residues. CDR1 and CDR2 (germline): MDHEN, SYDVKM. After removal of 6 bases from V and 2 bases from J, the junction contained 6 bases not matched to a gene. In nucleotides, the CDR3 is TGTGCCAGCAGCACACTAGCGGGCTACACAGATACGCAGTATTTT. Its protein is CASSTLAGYTDTQYF.

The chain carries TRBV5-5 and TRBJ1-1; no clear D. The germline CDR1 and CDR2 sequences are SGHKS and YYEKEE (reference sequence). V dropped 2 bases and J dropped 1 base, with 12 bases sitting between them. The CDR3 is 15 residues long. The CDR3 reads CASSFSGAENTEAFF. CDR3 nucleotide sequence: TGTGCCAGCAGCTTCAGCGGAGCCGAGAACACTGAAGCTTTCTTT.

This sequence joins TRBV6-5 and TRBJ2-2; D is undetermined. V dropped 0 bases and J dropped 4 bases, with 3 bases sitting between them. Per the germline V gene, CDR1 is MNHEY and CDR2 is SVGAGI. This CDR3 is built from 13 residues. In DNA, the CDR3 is TGTGCCAGCAGTTACTCCGGCACCGGGGAGCTGTTTTTT. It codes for CASSYSGTGELFF.

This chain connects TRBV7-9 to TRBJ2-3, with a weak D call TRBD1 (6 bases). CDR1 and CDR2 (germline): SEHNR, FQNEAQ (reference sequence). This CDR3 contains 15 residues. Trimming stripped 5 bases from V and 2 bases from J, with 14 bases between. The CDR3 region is CASSTSGAFTDTQYF. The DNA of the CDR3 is TGTGCCAGCAGCACTTCAGGGGCGTTCACAGATACGCAGTATTTT.

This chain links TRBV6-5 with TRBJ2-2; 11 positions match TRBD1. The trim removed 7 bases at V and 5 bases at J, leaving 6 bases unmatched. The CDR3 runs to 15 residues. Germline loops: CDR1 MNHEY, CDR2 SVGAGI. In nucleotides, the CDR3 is TGTGCCAGCAATTCGGGGACAGGGGGGACCGGGGAGCTGTTTTTT. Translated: CASNSGTGGTGELFF.

CDR3 region: CASSKHRDNGYGYTF. In DNA, the CDR3 is TGTGCCAGCAGCAAACACCGGGACAATGGCTATGGCTACACCTTC. The V and J genes are TRBV7-9 and TRBJ1-2; TRBD1 might be the D (6 bases). Germline CDR1 and CDR2: SEHNR and FQNEAQ (reference sequence). V was shortened by 5 bases and J by 4 bases, with 17 bases between the two germline ends. The CDR3 is made up of 15 amino acids.

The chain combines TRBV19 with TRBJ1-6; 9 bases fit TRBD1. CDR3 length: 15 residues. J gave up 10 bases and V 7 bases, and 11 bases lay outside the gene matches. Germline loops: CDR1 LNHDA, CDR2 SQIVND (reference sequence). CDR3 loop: CASTSPRTGVSPLHF. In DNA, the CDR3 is TGTGCCAGTACCTCACCGCGGACAGGGGTCTCACCCCTCCACTTT.

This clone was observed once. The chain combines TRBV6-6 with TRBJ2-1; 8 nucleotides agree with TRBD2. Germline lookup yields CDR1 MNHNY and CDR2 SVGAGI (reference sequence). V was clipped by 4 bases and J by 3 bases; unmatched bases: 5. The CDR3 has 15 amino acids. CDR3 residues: CASSSGLAFYNEQFF. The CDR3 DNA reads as TGTGCCAGCAGTTCTGGACTAGCTTTCTACAATGAGCAGTTCTTC.

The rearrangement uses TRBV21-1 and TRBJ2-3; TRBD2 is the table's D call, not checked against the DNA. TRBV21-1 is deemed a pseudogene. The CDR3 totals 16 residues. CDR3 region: CASNTGLAGSGDTQYF. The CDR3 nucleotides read TGTGCCAGCAACACTGGACTAGCGGGGAGTGGGGATACGCAGTATTTT.

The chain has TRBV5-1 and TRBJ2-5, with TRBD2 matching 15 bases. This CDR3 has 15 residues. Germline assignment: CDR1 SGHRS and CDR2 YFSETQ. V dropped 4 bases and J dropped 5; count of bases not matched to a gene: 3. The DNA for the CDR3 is TGCGCCAGCAGCCCGGGGACTAGCGGGAGGGAGACCCAGTACTTC. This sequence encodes CASSPGTSGRETQYF.

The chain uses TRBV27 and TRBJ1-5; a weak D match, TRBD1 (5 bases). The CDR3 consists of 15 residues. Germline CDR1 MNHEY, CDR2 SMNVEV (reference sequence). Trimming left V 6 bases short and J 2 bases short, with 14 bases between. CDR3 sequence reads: CASSRDSLGNQPQHF. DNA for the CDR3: TGTGCCAGCAGCCGCGACAGCCTGGGCAATCAGCCCCAGCATTTT.

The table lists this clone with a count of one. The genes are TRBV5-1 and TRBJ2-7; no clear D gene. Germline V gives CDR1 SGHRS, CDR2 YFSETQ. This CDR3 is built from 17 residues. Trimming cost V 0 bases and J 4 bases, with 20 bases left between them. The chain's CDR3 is CASSLGARRGPQYEQYF. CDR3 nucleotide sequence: TGCGCCAGCAGCTTGGGAGCCCGTCGCGGCCCCCAGTACGAGCAGTACTTC.

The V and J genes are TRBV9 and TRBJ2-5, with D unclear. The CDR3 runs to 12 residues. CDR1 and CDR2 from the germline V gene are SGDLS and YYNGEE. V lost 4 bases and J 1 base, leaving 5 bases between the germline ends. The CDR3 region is CASSSGQETQYF. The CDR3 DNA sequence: TGTGCCAGCAGCTCCGGCCAAGAGACCCAGTACTTC. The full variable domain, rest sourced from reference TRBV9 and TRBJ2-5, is DSGVTQTPKHLITATGQRVTLRCSPRSGDLSVYWYQQSLDQGLQFLIQYYNGEERAKGNILERFSAQQFPDLHSELNLSSLELGDSALYFCASSSGQETQYFGPGTRLLVL.

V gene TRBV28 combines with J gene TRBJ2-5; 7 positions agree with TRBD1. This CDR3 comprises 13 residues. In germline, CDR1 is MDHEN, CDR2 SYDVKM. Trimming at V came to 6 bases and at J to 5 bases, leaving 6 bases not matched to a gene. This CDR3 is CASRQGSRETQYF. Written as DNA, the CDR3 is TGTGCCAGCAGACAGGGGTCTAGGGAGACCCAGTACTTC. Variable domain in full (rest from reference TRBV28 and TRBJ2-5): DVKVTQSSRYLVKRTGEKVFLECVQDMDHENMFWYRQDPGLGLRLIYFSYDVKMKEKGDIPEGYSVSREKKERFSLILESASTNQTSMYLCASRQGSRETQYFGPGTRLLVL.